These 12 T cell receptor beta chains originate from one sample sequenced in a study of metastatic and nonmetastatic thyroid tumors. Thyroid surgery had not been preceded by any treatment in any patient. Through MiXCR, TCRdb re-clonotyped the PCR reads. The table includes more than 20,000 clones, around 20% detected once. Input material: adjacent normal tissue. These receptors all stem from a male donor with papillary thyroid cancer or a benign thyroid nodule (not recorded which). Some clones in this sample may be carry-over from other donors' samples.

This clone came up many times. This chain uses TRBV5-1 with TRBJ2-7, with D possibly being TRBD1 (5 bases). The germline gives CDR1 SGHRS, CDR2 YFSETQ. The CDR3 is 14 amino acids. CDR3 residues: CTSTGSPLPYEQYV. The CDR3 DNA follows: TGCACCAGCACAGGTTCCCCACTACCCTACGAGCAGTACGTC.

There are a few counts of this clone. The chain carries TRBV28 and TRBJ1-2; 7 bases are a match to TRBD1. Germline CDR1 MDHEN, CDR2 SYDVKM. Trimming removed 5 bases from V and 0 bases from J; junction bases left unmatched: 15. The CDR3 is 18 residues long. This CDR3 is CASSHRRTGLSPNYGYTF. The CDR3, as DNA: TGTGCCAGCAGTCATCGCCGGACAGGTCTCTCCCCTAACTATGGCTACACCTTC.

This clone rates as medium-sized. The chain combines TRBV7-2 with TRBJ1-2; D is undetermined. Germline V gives CDR1 SGHTA, CDR2 FQGNSA. Trimming removed 2 bases at V and 5 bases at J, with 6 bases between. This CDR3 region has 12 residues. The CDR3 protein is CASSLIGYGYTF. CDR3 DNA sequence: TGTGCCAGCAGCTTAATAGGATATGGCTACACCTTC.

By frequency in the sample, this clone is medium-sized. This sequence joins TRBV11-2 and TRBJ2-7; D is ambiguous. The CDR3 is 11 amino acids. Germline values: CDR1 SGHAT, CDR2 FQNNGV. V lost 2 bases to trimming and J lost 7 bases, with 6 bases between them. This CDR3 reads CASSLSKEQYF. DNA of the CDR3: TGTGCCAGCAGCTTATCGAAGGAGCAGTACTTC. Variable domain in full (rest from reference TRBV11-2 and TRBJ2-7): EAGVAQSPRYKIIEKRQSVAFWCNPISGHATLYWYQQILGQGPKLLIQFQNNGVVDDSQLPKDRFSAERLKGVDSTLKIQPAKLEDSAVYLCASSLSKEQYFGPGTRLTVT.

This clone has only a few counts. At one boundary the junction diverges from the germline segment, which might be a read error. The genes are TRBV6-1 and TRBJ1-6; D not certain. Germline V gene sequence: CDR1 MNHNS, CDR2 SASEGT. CDR3 size: 14 residues. CDR3 residues: CVSGGPRYNLPLHF. For the CDR3, the DNA is TGTGTCAGCGGTGGGCCGCGATATAATTTACCACTCCACTTT.

This clone showed up many times. The chain carries TRBV13 and TRBJ2-7; D may be TRBD2 (6 bases). The germline V gene has CDR1 PRHDT and CDR2 FYEKMQ (reference sequence). V was trimmed by 5 bases and J by 12 bases, leaving 20 bases between them. The CDR3 extends over 13 amino acids. For the CDR3, the DNA is TGTGCCAGCAGCATCTCCGGGAGACCCCGGGTGTACGTC. Its translation: CASSISGRPRVYV.

This clone was found a few times. One junction end does not reproduce the germline sequence, and a read error may be involved. The chain uses TRBV12-3 or TRBV12-4 and TRBJ1-6; TRBD1 is a possible D gene (6 bases). The CDR3 runs to 15 residues. CDR3: CASSWCTGRNSPLHF. The DNA for the CDR3 is TGTGCTAGCAGTTGGTGTACAGGGCGGAATTCACCCCTCCACTTT.

This clone occurred many times. The rearrangement links TRBV20-1 to TRBJ1-1; TRBD1 matches at 8 bases. V lost 0 bases and J lost 4; bases outside the gene matches: 7. Per germline, CDR1 DFQATT and CDR2 SNEGSKA (reference sequence). The CDR3 runs 15 residues. The CDR3 DNA reads as TGCAGTGCTAGAGACGCCAGGGGGCTGAGCACTGAAGCTTTCTTT. Its protein product is CSARDARGLSTEAFF.

This clone was picked up many times. This chain joins TRBV2 and TRBJ2-3, with 7 bases fitting TRBD1. The CDR3 is made up of 16 amino acids. Germline lookup yields CDR1 SNHLY and CDR2 FYNNEI. V dropped 2 bases and J dropped 7; count of bases not matched to a gene: 12. The CDR3 DNA follows: TGTGCCAGCAGTGAATACGCAGGGGGAATGTATAATACGCAGTATTTT. Amino acids: CASSEYAGGMYNTQYF.

This clone came up many times. The J gene is TRBJ2-1, the V gene TRBV15; 13 bases match TRBD2. From germline, CDR1 is LNHNV and CDR2 YYDKDF (reference sequence). Trimming at V came to 6 bases and at J to 8 bases, leaving 7 bases not matched to a gene. The CDR3 sequence is 15 residues long. CDR3 amino acids: CATSSGLAGFDEQFF. The CDR3 bases are TGTGCCACCAGTTCGGGACTAGCGGGATTTGATGAGCAGTTCTTC.

On this clone itself: Sequence at one end of the junction differs from germline and may be a read error. V is TRBV5-1 and J is TRBJ2-5; D gene uncertain. The CDR3 loop spans 11 amino acids. Germline-derived CDR1 and CDR2 are SGHRS and YFSETQ. The DNA for the CDR3 is TGCGCCATCAGCACCTCAGAGACGCAGTACTTC. Translating gives CAISTSETQYF.

Many counts were recorded for this clone. The gene calls are TRBV20-1 and TRBJ1-5; D is possibly TRBD1 (6 bases). CDR1 DFQATT and CDR2 SNEGSKA come from the germline V gene (reference sequence). The length of the CDR3 is 15 residues. Trimming removed 0 bases from V and 1 base from J, with 10 bases in between. The DNA for the CDR3 is TGCAGTGCTAGAGACAGGGGAGGGAGCAATCAGCCCCAGCATTTT. Its translation: CSARDRGGSNQPQHF.